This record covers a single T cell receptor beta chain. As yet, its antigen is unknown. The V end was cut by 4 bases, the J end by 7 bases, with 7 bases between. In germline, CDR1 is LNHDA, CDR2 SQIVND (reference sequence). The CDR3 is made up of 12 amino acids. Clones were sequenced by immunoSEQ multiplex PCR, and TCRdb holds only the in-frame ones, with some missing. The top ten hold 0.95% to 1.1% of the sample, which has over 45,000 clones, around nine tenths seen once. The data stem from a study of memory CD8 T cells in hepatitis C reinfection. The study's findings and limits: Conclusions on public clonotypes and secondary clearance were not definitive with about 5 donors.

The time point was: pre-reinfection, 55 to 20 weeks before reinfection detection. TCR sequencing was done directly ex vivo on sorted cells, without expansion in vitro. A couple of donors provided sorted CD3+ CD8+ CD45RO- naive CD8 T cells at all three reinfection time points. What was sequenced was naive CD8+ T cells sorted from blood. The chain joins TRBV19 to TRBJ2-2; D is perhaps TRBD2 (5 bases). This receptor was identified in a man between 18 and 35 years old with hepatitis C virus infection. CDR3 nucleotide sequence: TGTGCCAGTAGTAACGGGATCGGGGAGCTGTTTTTT. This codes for CASSNGIGELFF.